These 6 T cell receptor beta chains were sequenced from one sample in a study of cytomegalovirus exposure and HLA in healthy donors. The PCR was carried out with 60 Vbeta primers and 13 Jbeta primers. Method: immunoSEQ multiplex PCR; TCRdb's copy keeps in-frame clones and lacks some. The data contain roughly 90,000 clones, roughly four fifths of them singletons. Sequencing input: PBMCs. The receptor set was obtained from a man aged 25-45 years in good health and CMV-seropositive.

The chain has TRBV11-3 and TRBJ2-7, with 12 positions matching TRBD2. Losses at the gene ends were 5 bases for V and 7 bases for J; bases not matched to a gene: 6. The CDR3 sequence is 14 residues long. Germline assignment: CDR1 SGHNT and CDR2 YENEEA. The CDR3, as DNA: TGTGCCAGCAGCCCGACTAGCGGGAGCGGTGAGCAGTACTTC. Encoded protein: CASSPTSGSGEQYF.

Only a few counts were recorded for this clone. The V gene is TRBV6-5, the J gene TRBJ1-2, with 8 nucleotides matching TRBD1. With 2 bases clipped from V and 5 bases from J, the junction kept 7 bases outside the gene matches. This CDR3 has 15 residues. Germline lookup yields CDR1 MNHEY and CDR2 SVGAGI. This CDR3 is CASSYEAGGAYGYTF. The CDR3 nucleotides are TGTGCCAGCAGTTACGAAGCAGGGGGCGCGTATGGCTACACCTTC.

The CDR3: CASSSGREPISYTF. The CDR3 DNA follows: TGTGCCAGCAGCTCCGGGCGGGAGCCTATTAGCTACACCTTC. The rearrangement uses TRBV5-4 and TRBJ1-2; D gene uncertain. The germline CDR1 and CDR2 sequences are SGHNT and YYREEE (reference sequence). V lost 3 bases and J 9 bases, leaving 18 bases between the germline ends. The CDR3 sequence is 14 residues long. Combining the CDR3 with reference TRBV5-4 and TRBJ1-2 gives the whole variable domain ETGVTQSPTHLIKTRGQQVTLRCSSQSGHNTVSWYQQALGQGPQFIFQYYREEENGRGNFPPRFSGLQFPNYSSELNVNALELDDSALYLCASSSGREPISYTFGSGTRLTVV.

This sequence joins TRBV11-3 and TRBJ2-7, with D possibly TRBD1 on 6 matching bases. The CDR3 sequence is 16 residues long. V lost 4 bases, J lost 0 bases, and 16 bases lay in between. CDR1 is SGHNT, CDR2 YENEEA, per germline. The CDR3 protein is CASSSISGAPSYEQYF. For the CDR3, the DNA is TGTGCCAGCAGCTCGATCTCAGGGGCCCCCTCCTACGAGCAGTACTTC.

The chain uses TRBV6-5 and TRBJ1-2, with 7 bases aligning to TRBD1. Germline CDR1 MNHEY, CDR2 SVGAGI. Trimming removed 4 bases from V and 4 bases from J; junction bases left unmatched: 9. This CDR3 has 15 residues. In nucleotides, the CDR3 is TGTGCCAGCAGTTCCCCAGGGGGAATCGGCTATGGCTACACCTTC. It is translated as CASSSPGGIGYGYTF.

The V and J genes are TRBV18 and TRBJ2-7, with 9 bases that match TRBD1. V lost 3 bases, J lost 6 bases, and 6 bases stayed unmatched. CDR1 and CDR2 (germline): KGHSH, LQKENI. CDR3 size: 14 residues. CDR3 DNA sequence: TGTGCCAGCTCACCCTCGGGACAGGGCCCCGAGCAGTACTTC. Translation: CASSPSGQGPEQYF.